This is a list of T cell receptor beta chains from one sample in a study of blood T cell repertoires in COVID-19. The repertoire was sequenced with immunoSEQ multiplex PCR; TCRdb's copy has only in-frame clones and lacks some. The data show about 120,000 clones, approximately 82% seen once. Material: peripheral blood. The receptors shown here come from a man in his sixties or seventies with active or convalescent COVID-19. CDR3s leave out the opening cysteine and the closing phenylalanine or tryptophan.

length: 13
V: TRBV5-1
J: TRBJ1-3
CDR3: ASSSQGIAGNTIY

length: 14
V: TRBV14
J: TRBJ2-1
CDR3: ASSQTRPSGDYEQF

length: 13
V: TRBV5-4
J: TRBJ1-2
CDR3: ASSLGGTGDYGYT

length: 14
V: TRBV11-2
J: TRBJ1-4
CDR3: ASSLGTGTANEKLF

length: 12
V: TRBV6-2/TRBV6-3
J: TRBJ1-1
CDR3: ASSLGQGDTEAF

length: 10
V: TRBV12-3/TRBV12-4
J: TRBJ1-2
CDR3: ASSLTFYGYT

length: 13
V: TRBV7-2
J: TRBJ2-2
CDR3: ASSPQAPNTGELF

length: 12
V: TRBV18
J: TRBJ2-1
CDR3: ASSPQSGNNEQF

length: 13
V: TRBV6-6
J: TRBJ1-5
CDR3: ASSWGQGAGQPQH

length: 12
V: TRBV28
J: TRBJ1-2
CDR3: ASSLGGQSYGYT

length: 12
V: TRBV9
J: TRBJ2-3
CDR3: ASSTLAGGDTQY

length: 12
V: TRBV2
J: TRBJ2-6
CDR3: ASGGVSGANVLT

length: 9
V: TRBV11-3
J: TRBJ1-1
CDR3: ASSLQGEAF

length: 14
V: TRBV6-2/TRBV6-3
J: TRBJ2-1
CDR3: ASSYKLIGSYNEQF

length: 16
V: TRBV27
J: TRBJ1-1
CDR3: ASSFLGQRGIMNTEAF

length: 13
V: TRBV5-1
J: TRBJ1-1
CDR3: ASSQGDRVNTEAF

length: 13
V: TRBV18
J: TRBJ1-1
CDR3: ASSLGQERNTEAF

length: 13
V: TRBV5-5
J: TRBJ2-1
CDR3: ASSSRQESYNEQF

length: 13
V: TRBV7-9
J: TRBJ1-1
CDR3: ASSSWDRVNTEAF

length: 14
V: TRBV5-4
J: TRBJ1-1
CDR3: ASSLPGRQGNTEAF

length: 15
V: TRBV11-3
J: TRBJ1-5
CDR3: ASSLDWGQGKDQPQH

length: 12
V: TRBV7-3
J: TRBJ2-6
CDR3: ASSSGTGANVLT

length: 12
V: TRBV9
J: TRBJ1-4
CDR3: ASSVAGSGEKLF

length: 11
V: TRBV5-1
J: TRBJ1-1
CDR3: ASSPIPQGAGV

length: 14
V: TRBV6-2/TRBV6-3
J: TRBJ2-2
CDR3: ASSPDRAPNTGELF

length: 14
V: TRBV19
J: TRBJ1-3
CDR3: ASSIGGQGSGNTIY

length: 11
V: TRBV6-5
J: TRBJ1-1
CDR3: ASSLHRDSEAF

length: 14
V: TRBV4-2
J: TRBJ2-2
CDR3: ASSQAAGRNTGELF

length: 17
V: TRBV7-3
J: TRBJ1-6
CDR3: ASSLFPRGWESYNSPLH

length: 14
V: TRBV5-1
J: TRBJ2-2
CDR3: ASSGRGRTNTGELF

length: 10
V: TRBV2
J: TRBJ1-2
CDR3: ASGDRGYGYT

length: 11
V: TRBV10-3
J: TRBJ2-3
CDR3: AQRGGAGDTQY

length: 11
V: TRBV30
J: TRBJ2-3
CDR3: AWSVKGADTQY

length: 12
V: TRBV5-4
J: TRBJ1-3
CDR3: ASSLGASGNTIY

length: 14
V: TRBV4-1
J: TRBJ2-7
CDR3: ASSQQAGTELYEQY

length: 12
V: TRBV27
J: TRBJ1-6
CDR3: ASSMNRANSPLH

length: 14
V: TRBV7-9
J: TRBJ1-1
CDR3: ASSLSRGQGNAEAF

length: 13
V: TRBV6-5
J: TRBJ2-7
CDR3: ASSPTSGYSYEQY

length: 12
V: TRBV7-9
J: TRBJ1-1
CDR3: ASSLQGANTEAF

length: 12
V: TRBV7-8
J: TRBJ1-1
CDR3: ASSLPLGGGEAF

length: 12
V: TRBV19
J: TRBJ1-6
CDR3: ASSITGINSPLH

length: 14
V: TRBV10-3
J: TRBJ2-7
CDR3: AISDSTSGRGYEQY

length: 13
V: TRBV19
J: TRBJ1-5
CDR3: ASSVGEGRHQPQH